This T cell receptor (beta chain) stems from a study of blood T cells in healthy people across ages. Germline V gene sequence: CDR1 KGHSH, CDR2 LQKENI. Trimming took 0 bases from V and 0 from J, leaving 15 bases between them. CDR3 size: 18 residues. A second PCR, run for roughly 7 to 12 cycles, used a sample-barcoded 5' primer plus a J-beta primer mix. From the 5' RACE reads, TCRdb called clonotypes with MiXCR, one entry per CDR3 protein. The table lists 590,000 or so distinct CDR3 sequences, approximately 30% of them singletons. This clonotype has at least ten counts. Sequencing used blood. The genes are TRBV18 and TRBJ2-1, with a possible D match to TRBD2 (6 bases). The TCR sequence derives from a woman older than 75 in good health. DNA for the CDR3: TGTGCCAGCTCACCACCGATCCGCGGGGTAAGCTCCTACAATGAGCAGTTCTTC. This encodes CASSPPIRGVSSYNEQFF. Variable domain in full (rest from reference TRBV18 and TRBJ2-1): NAGVMQNPRHLVRRRGQEARLRCSPMKGHSHVYWYRQLPEEGLKFMVYLQKENIIDESGMPKERFSAEFPKEGPSILRIQQVVRGDSAAYFCASSPPIRGVSSYNEQFFGPGTRLTVL.